The 19 T cell receptor beta chains below come from one sample, sequenced in a study of shared clonotypes between healthy human individuals. Repertoires were generated with immunoSEQ multiplex PCR, while TCRdb's copy carries only in-frame clones and drops some. The data contain over a million clones, roughly 95% of them singletons. Sequencing used naive CD4+ T cells sorted from blood. Subset defined: CD45RA+ positively selected. These receptors all come from a man aged 30 to 45 in good health.

The V and J genes are TRBV6-5 and TRBJ2-6; D gene uncertain. The CDR3 consists of 16 residues. V was trimmed by 3 bases and J by 1 base, leaving 10 bases between them. CDR1 and CDR2 (germline): MNHEY, SVGAGI. The CDR3 region has the DNA TGTGCCAGCAGTTATTCGGTTGGGTCTGGGGCCAACGTCCTGACTTTC. Protein product: CASSYSVGSGANVLTF.

V gene TRBV20-1 combines with J gene TRBJ2-5, with D perhaps matching TRBD2 (5 bases). The germline gives CDR1 DFQATT, CDR2 SNEGSKA (reference sequence). The CDR3 length is 9 residues. V lost 6 bases and J lost 7, with 6 bases in between. CDR3 in amino acids: CSAEGTQYF. In DNA form, the CDR3 reads TGCAGTGCCGAGGGGACCCAGTACTTC.

Remarks on this clone: Other DNA sequences within the sample encode an identical CDR3. V usage is TRBV18 and J usage is TRBJ2-5, with TRBD2 identical over 14 bases. CDR1 and CDR2 from the germline V gene are KGHSH and LQKENI. V shed 4 bases, J shed 4 bases, and the junction held 5 bases outside the gene matches. The CDR3 has 16 residues. The CDR3 bases are TGTGCCAGCTCACGGGGACTAGCGGGAGTTGTAGAGACCCAGTACTTC. Translating it yields CASSRGLAGVVETQYF.

This rearrangement joins TRBV25-1 to TRBJ2-2; no firm D call. The length of the CDR3 is 15 residues. From germline, CDR1 is MGHDK and CDR2 SYGVNS. Trimming removed 1 base from V and 4 bases from J, with 10 bases in between. The CDR3 coding sequence is TGTGCCAGCAGTGAATCCGAGTTGGCCACCGGGGAGCTGTTTTTT. Translating gives CASSESELATGELFF.

The chain joins TRBV28 to TRBJ1-2; 7 bases align to TRBD1. The CDR3 is 13 amino acids. Germline V gives CDR1 MDHEN, CDR2 SYDVKM. Unmatched junction bases numbered 9, after V lost 6 bases and J lost 8 bases. CDR3 sequence (DNA): TGTGCCAGCAGACTAGGGGGCTTCGGGGGCTACACCTTC. Its translation is CASRLGGFGGYTF.

CDR3 sequence (DNA): TGTGCCAGTAGCCTTTACAGGGGGTGGGATCAGCCCCAGCATTTT. Amino acid sequence: CASSLYRGWDQPQHF. The V gene is TRBV19, the J gene TRBJ1-5, with 8 bases fitting TRBD1. Germline CDR1 is LNHDA and CDR2 is SQIVND (reference sequence). The junction had 9 bases not matched to a gene; V was cut back by 6 bases and J by 5 bases. There are 15 residues in the CDR3.

The chain employs TRBV7-9 and TRBJ2-7, with 8 bases matching TRBD2. CDR1 and CDR2 from the germline V gene are SEHNR and FQNEAQ (reference sequence). The CDR3 has 15 amino acids. V dropped 3 bases and J dropped 0; count of bases not matched to a gene: 4. CDR3 sequence: CASSFPGGPSYEQYF. CDR3 bases: TGTGCCAGCAGCTTTCCGGGGGGGCCCTCCTACGAGCAGTACTTC.

The count of this clone is one. The chain has TRBV2 and TRBJ1-1, with D tentatively TRBD1 (6 bases). V was trimmed by 6 bases and J by 10 bases, leaving 12 bases between them. The germline gives CDR1 SNHLY, CDR2 FYNNEI. The CDR3 consists of 11 residues. The CDR3 sequence is CASSPGGGAFF. The CDR3 region has the DNA TGTGCCAGCAGCCCCGGGGGCGGAGCTTTCTTT.

J is TRBJ1-4 and V is TRBV10-3; D is uncertain. Trimming took 3 bases from V and 11 from J, leaving 7 bases between them. Germline V lookup: CDR1 ENHRY, CDR2 SYGVKD. This CDR3 comprises 11 residues. The DNA of the CDR3 is TGTGCCATCAGTGATGGTGGGAAACTGTTTTTT. Amino acid sequence: CAISDGGKLFF.

The chain links TRBV25-1 to TRBJ2-5; D uncertain. The V gene's germline CDR1 is MGHDK and CDR2 SYGVNS. This CDR3 region has 14 residues. The V end was cut by 1 base, the J end by 7 bases, with 13 bases between. CDR3 protein: CASSELLPLGTQYF. CDR3 coding DNA: TGTGCCAGCAGTGAATTGCTGCCCCTAGGGACCCAGTACTTC.

This chain connects TRBV11-2 to TRBJ2-1, with 9 bases matching TRBD2. Unmatched junction bases numbered 3, after V lost 4 bases and J lost 2 bases. This CDR3 has 15 residues. CDR1 SGHAT and CDR2 FQNNGV come from the germline V gene. The CDR3 protein is CASSSSGTAYNEQFF. For the CDR3, the DNA is TGTGCCAGCAGCTCTAGCGGGACGGCCTACAATGAGCAGTTCTTC.

The chain recombines TRBV5-1 with TRBJ2-2, with D perhaps assigned TRBD1 or TRBD2 (7 bases each). Per the germline V gene, CDR1 is SGHRS and CDR2 is YFSETQ. V was shortened by 4 bases and J by 4 bases, with 14 bases between the two germline ends. This CDR3 contains 15 residues. The CDR3 DNA is TGCGCCAGCAGCGTGAGCGGGACAGTCACCGGGGAGCTGTTTTTT. The encoded protein is CASSVSGTVTGELFF.

With respect to this clone: At the DNA level, this CDR3 is encoded by other sequences in the same sample as well. V gene TRBV2 combines with J gene TRBJ2-5; 10 nucleotides line up with TRBD1. The germline V gene has CDR1 SNHLY and CDR2 FYNNEI. V shed 8 bases and J 4 bases; nucleotides not matched to a gene: 1. This CDR3 has 12 amino acids. The CDR3 loop is CASGDRGETQYF. CDR3 DNA sequence: TGTGCCAGCGGGGACAGGGGAGAGACCCAGTACTTC.

This clone is a singleton in its sample. The V gene is TRBV28, the J gene TRBJ1-5; D ambiguous. Looked up from germline, CDR1 is MDHEN and CDR2 is SYDVKM. The V end was cut by 5 bases, the J end by 1 base, with 12 bases between. The CDR3 has 15 amino acids. The CDR3 DNA sequence: TGTGCCAGCAGTCTCTGGAAGGGAAGCAATCAGCCCCAGCATTTT. It specifies CASSLWKGSNQPQHF.

The chain recombines TRBV18 with TRBJ1-1, with 7 bases identical to TRBD1. The V gene's germline CDR1 is KGHSH and CDR2 LQKENI. The CDR3 is made up of 15 amino acids. Unmatched junction bases numbered 12, after V lost 4 bases and J lost 7 bases. DNA for the CDR3: TGTGCCAGCTCACTGGAGAACCGGGACAGAGGTGAAGCTTTCTTT. As protein: CASSLENRDRGEAFF.

This chain joins TRBV5-1 and TRBJ2-1, with TRBD2 matching over 7 bases. The length of the CDR3 is 15 residues. V dropped 4 bases and J dropped 0; count of bases not matched to a gene: 4. Germline lookup yields CDR1 SGHRS and CDR2 YFSETQ. The CDR3 sequence: CASSLAEGSYNEQFF. DNA of the CDR3: TGCGCCAGCAGCCTAGCGGAGGGCTCCTACAATGAGCAGTTCTTC.

For the CDR3, the DNA is TGCGCCAGCAGCTTGGAAGACGGCAGTCCTCAGTTCTTC. It translates to CASSLEDGSPQFF. This chain connects TRBV5-1 to TRBJ2-1, with D hard to call. The germline CDR1 and CDR2 sequences are SGHRS and YFSETQ. This CDR3 spans 13 amino acids. V was clipped by 0 bases and J by 13 bases, with 14 bases between them.

The rearrangement joins TRBV5-5 to TRBJ2-7; 7 nucleotides match TRBD2. Germline-derived CDR1 and CDR2 are SGHKS and YYEKEE (reference sequence). CDR3 size: 14 residues. J was trimmed by 4 bases and V by 3 bases; bases with no gene match: 7. The CDR3 nucleotides read TGTGCCAGCAGCTCAGGACTAGTCTTATACGAGCAGTACTTC. Translating it yields CASSSGLVLYEQYF. Full variable domain (missing parts from reference TRBV5-5 and TRBJ2-7): DAGVTQSPTHLIKTRGQQVTLRCSPISGHKSVSWYQQVLGQGPQFIFQYYEKEERGRGNFPDRFSARQFPNYSSELNVNALLLGDSALYLCASSSGLVLYEQYFGPGTRLTVT.

Comment on this clone: Other DNA sequences from this sample encode an identical CDR3 as well. The gene calls are TRBV20-1 and TRBJ2-3; D call uncertain. Germline V gives CDR1 DFQATT, CDR2 SNEGSKA (reference sequence). Trimming took 6 bases from V and 2 from J, leaving 6 bases between them. There are 11 residues in the CDR3. CDR3 amino acids: CSAPPTDTQYF. CDR3 sequence (DNA): TGCAGTGCCCCACCCACAGATACGCAGTATTTT.